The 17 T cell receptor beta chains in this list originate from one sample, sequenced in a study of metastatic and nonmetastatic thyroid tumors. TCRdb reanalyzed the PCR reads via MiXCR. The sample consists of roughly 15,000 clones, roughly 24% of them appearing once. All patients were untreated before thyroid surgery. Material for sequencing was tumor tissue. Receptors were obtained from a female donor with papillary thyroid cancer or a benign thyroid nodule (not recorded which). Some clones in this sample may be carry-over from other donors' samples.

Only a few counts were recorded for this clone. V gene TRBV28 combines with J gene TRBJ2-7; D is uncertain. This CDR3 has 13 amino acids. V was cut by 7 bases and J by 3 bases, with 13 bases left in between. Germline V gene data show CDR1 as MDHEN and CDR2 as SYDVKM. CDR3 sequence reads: CASISLGHYEQYF. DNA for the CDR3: TGTGCCAGCATCTCCCTCGGGCACTACGAGCAGTACTTC. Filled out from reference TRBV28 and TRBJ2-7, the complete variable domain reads DVKVTQSSRYLVKRTGEKVFLECVQDMDHENMFWYRQDPGLGLRLIYFSYDVKMKEKGDIPEGYSVSREKKERFSLILESASTNQTSMYLCASISLGHYEQYFGPGTRLTVT.

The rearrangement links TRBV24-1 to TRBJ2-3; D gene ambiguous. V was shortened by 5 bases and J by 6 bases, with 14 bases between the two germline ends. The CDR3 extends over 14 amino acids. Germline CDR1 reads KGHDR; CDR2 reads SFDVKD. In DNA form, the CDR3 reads TGTGCCACCAGTGCTTGGTGGAGAAGTGATACGCAGTATTTT. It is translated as CATSAWWRSDTQYF.

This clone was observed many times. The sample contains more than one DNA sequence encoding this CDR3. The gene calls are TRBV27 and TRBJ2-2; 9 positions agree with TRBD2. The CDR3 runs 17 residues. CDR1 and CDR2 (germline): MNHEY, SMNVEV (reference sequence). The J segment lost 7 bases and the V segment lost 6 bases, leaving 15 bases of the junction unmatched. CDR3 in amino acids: CASSGLAGGGVSGELFF. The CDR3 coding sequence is TGTGCCAGCAGCGGACTGGCGGGAGGGGGGGTCAGCGGGGAGCTGTTTTTT.

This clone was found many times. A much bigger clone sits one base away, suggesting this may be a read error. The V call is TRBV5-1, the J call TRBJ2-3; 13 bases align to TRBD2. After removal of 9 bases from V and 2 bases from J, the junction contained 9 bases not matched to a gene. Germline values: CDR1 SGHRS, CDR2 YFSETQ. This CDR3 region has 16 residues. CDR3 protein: CANRWTSGSVTDTQYF. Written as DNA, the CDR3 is TGCGCCAACAGGTGGACTAGCGGGAGTGTCACAGATACGCAGTATTTT.

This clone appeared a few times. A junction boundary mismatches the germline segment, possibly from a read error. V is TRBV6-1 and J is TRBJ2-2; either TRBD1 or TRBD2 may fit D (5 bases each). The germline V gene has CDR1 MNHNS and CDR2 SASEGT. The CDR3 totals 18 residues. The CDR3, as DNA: TGTGCCAGCAGTGGATTGCGGTTGGGAGAGCCGGGGACCGCGGAGCTGTTTTTT. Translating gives CASSGLRLGEPGTAELFF.

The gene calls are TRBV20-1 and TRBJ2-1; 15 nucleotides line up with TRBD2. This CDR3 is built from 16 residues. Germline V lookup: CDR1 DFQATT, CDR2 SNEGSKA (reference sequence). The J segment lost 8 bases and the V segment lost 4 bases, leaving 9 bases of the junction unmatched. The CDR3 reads CSAMRTSGRVNHEQFF. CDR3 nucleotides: TGCAGTGCTATGAGGACTAGCGGGAGGGTAAACCATGAGCAGTTCTTC.

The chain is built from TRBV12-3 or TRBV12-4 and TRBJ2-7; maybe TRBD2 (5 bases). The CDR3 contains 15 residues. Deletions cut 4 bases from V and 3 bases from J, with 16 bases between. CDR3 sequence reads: CASSWTGGPSYEQYF. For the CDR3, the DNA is TGTGCCAGCAGTTGGACGGGCGGGCCGAGCTACGAGCAGTACTTC.

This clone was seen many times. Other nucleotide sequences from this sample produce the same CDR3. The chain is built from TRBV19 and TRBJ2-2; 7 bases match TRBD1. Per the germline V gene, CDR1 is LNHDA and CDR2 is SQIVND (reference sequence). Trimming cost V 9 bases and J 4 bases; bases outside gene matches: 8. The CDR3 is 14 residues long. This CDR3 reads CASHSRGSTGELFF. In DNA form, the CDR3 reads TGTGCCAGCCACTCCAGGGGGAGCACCGGGGAGCTGTTTTTT.

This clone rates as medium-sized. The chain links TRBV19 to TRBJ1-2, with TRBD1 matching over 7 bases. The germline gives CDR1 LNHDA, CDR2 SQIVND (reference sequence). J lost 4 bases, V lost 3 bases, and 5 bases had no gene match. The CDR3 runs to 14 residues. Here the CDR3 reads CASSILAGGYGYTF. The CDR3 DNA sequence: TGTGCCAGTAGTATCCTGGCAGGGGGCTATGGCTACACCTTC.

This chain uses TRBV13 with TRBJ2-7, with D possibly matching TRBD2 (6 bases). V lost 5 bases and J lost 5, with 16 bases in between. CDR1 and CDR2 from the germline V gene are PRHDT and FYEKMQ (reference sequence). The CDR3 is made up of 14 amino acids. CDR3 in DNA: TGTGCCAGCAGCCCTCGACTAGGACGTAACGAGCAGTACTTC. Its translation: CASSPRLGRNEQYF. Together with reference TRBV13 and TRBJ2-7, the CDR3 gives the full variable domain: AAGVIQSPRHLIKEKRETATLKCYPIPRHDTVYWYQQGPGQDPQFLISFYEKMQSDKGSIPDRFSAQQFSDYHSELNMSSLELGDSALYFCASSPRLGRNEQYFGPGTRLTVT.

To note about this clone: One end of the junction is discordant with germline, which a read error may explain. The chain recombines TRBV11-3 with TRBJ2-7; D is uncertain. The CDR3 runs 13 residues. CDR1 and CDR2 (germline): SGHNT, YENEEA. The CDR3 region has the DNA TGTGCCAGCAGCCTGTACCGATCCTACGATCAGTACTTC. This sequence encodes CASSLYRSYDQYF.

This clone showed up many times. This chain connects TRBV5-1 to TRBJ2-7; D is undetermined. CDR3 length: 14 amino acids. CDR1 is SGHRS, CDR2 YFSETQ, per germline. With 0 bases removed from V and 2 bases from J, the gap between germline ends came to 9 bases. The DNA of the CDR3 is TGCGCCAGCAGCTTGGCGGCTGCCACCTACGAGCAGTACTTC. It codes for CASSLAAATYEQYF.

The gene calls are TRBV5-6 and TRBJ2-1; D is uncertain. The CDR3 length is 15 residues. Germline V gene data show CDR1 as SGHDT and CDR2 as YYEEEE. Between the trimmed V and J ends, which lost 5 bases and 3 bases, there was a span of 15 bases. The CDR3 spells CASSRLDNVYNEQFF. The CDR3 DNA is TGTGCCAGCAGTCGGTTGGATAATGTCTACAATGAGCAGTTCTTC.

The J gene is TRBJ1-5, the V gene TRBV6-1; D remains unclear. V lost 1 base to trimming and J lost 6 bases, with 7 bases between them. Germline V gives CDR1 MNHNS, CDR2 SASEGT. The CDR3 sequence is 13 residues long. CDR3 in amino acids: CASSEEEFQPQHF. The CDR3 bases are TGTGCCAGCAGTGAAGAAGAATTTCAGCCCCAGCATTTT.

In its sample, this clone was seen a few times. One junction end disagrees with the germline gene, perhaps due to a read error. CDR3 sequence (DNA): TGTGCCATCAGTCGATTGGGGCGGGAGGGGCCCTACGAGCAGTACTTC. Translation: CAISRLGREGPYEQYF. V gene TRBV6-1 combines with J gene TRBJ2-7; 9 bases are a match to TRBD2. The CDR3 has 16 amino acids. Germline V gene sequence: CDR1 MNHNS, CDR2 SASEGT.

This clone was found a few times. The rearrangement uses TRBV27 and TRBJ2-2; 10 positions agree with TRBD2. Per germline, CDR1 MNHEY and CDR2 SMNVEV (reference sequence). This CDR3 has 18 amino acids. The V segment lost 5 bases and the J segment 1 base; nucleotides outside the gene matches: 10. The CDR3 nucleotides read TGTGCCAGCAGTCCCCGGTGGAGCGGGAGGGAGAACACCGGGGAGCTGTTTTTT. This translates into CASSPRWSGRENTGELFF.

CDR3 in amino acids: CASMAPDGYEQYF. DNA of the CDR3: TGTGCCAGCATGGCACCGGACGGCTACGAGCAGTACTTC. V is TRBV2 and J is TRBJ2-7; no clear D gene. V lost 7 bases, J lost 3 bases, and 13 bases lay in between. Germline CDR1 reads SNHLY; CDR2 reads FYNNEI. The CDR3 is 13 residues long.